The TCR beta chain described here comes from a study of blood T cell repertoires in COVID-19. Whole-study context: Sites across the United States, Italy and Spain contributed samples from acute and convalescent COVID-19. The cDNA or gDNA used as material had been derived from T cells, B-cell-depleted T cells, or PBMCs.

Enrolled through a virtual design, the participants were between 18 and 89 years of age and came from 24 US areas. V was pared by 7 bases and J by 7 bases, with 4 bases of the junction left unmatched. The CDR3 sequence is 13 residues long. Germline V lookup: CDR1 MGHRA, CDR2 YSYEKL. Clones were read by immunoSEQ multiplex PCR, and TCRdb kept only the in-frame ones, dropping some. The sample yields 140,000 to 150,000 clones, roughly 80% seen once. The chain carries TRBV4-1 and TRBJ1-4; 9 positions agree with TRBD1. Sequenced material: PBMCs or T cells enriched from blood (not recorded which). This TCR was recovered from a woman aged 45-60 years who had recovered from COVID-19. The CDR3 nucleotides read TGCGCCAGCAACAGGGGGCTATTTGAAAAACTGTTTTTT. It is translated as CASNRGLFEKLFF.